These T cell receptor beta chains were read from a single sample in a study of cytomegalovirus exposure and HLA in healthy donors. Data came from immunoSEQ multiplex PCR; TCRdb stores just in-frame clones and leaves some out. This sample carries about 140,000 clones, roughly 70% of them seen once, and the ten largest clones take roughly 1.7%. Sequencing was performed on PBMCs. The receptors were sampled from a human donor in good health. CDR3s include the opening cysteine and the closing phenylalanine or tryptophan. A D gene is named only where the DNA matches it firmly. The size of a clone is reported for some rows only, either as once, few or many, or as a class for expanded clones.

d_call	v_call	j_call	clone_size	cdr3_aa	cdr3_nt
.	TRBV29-1	TRBJ2-1	.	CSVEYGAYNEQFF	TGCAGCGTTGAATACGGGGCCTACAATGAGCAGTTCTTC
.	TRBV27	TRBJ1-2	.	CASSLSAQGRGYTF	TGTGCCAGCAGTTTATCCGCCCAGGGCCGAGGCTACACCTTC
TRBD2	TRBV2	TRBJ2-2	.	CASSGLAGGTGELFF	TGTGCCAGCAGTGGACTAGCGGGTGGAACCGGGGAGCTGTTTTTT
.	TRBV27	TRBJ2-1	.	CASRGTGVNEQFF	TGTGCCAGCAGGGGGACTGGGGTAAATGAGCAGTTCTTC
.	TRBV21-1	TRBJ2-2	.	CASRIPVAGKGTGELFF	TGTGCCAGCCGTATACCGGTAGCGGGTAAGGGAACCGGGGAGCTGTTTTTT
.	TRBV7-2	TRBJ1-1	once	CASSFRGMGAAEAFF	TGTGCCAGCAGCTTTAGGGGGATGGGGGCCGCTGAAGCTTTCTTT
TRBD2	TRBV2	TRBJ2-7	.	CASSFRLAGDKQYF	TGTGCCAGCTCGTTTAGACTAGCGGGAGACAAGCAGTACTTC
TRBD1	TRBV6-5	TRBJ2-3	.	CASSPGQGRTDTQYF	TGTGCCAGCAGTCCCGGACAGGGCCGCACAGATACGCAGTATTTT
TRBD1	TRBV28	TRBJ2-7	.	CASSLVQGPVEQYF	TGTGCCAGCAGTTTGGTACAGGGGCCCGTCGAGCAGTACTTC
TRBD2	TRBV7-2	TRBJ2-2	.	CASSFSGRADTGELFF	TGTGCCAGCAGCTTTAGCGGGAGGGCCGACACCGGGGAGCTGTTTTTT
TRBD1	TRBV7-9	TRBJ2-4	.	CASSVQGWEGTRNIQYF	TGTGCCAGCAGCGTACAGGGGTGGGAAGGCACTAGAAACATTCAGTACTTC
.	TRBV27	TRBJ2-6	.	CASSTLGAGANVLTF	TGTGCCAGCAGTACTCTAGGGGCTGGGGCCAACGTCCTGACTTTC
.	TRBV5-1	TRBJ1-6	.	CASSLSPQSYNSPLHF	TGCGCCAGCAGCTTGTCGCCGCAGTCCTATAATTCACCCCTCCACTTT
TRBD1	TRBV6-1	TRBJ1-2	few	CASSRETGTAYGYTF	TGTGCCAGCAGTAGGGAGACAGGGACTGCCTATGGCTACACCTTC
.	TRBV2	TRBJ1-5	.	CASSDSLSNQPQHF	TGTGCCAGCAGTGATTCACTAAGCAATCAGCCCCAGCATTTT
.	TRBV27	TRBJ1-5	.	CASGLTDQPQHF	TGTGCCAGCGGTCTAACTGATCAGCCCCAGCATTTT
.	TRBV5-1	TRBJ2-2	.	CASSVSGSMNTGELFF	TGCGCCAGCAGCGTCTCGGGGTCAATGAACACCGGGGAGCTGTTTTTT
TRBD1	TRBV7-9	TRBJ2-7	once	CASRRDRDSLRCEQYF	TGTGCCAGCAGGAGGGACAGGGATTCTCTTCGCTGCGAGCAGTACTTC
.	TRBV7-9	TRBJ2-7	few	CASSSPQGRSYEQYF	TGTGCCAGCAGCTCCCCACAGGGACGATCCTACGAGCAGTACTTC
TRBD2	TRBV5-1	TRBJ2-7	.	CASSPGPSGSSYEQYF	TGCGCCAGCAGCCCCGGTCCTAGCGGGAGCTCCTACGAGCAGTACTTC
.	TRBV7-2	TRBJ2-7	.	CASSLGGSDGEQYF	TGTGCCAGCAGCTTAGGAGGATCGGATGGCGAGCAGTACTTC
TRBD1	TRBV6-1	TRBJ2-5	once	CASSEGARETQYF	TGTGCCAGCAGCGAGGGGGCGCGGGAGACCCAGTACTTC
.	TRBV7-9	TRBJ2-3	few	CASSLSLVASASDTQYF	TGTGCCAGCAGCTTAAGTCTTGTGGCTAGCGCTTCAGATACGCAGTATTTT
.	TRBV18	TRBJ2-1	.	CASSPPLGSGNEQFF	TGTGCCAGCTCACCACCGCTCGGGAGCGGCAATGAGCAGTTCTTC
TRBD1	TRBV7-9	TRBJ2-7	.	CASSPGQVLSYEQYF	TGTGCCAGCAGCCCGGGACAGGTCCTCTCCTACGAGCAGTACTTC
TRBD2	TRBV6-1	TRBJ2-1	.	CASRKLGGSYNEQFF	TGTGCCAGCAGAAAACTGGGAGGGTCCTACAATGAGCAGTTCTTC
.	TRBV9	TRBJ1-1	.	CASSVAPDSNTEAFF	TGTGCCAGCAGCGTAGCGCCAGACTCGAACACTGAAGCTTTCTTT
.	TRBV28	TRBJ2-5	.	CASSLQNPETQYF	TGTGCCAGCAGTTTACAGAACCCCGAGACCCAGTACTTC
.	TRBV6-1	TRBJ1-2	.	CASTLGNHNYGYTF	TGTGCCAGCACGCTCGGGAACCATAACTATGGCTACACCTTC
TRBD2	TRBV15	TRBJ2-3	.	CATQAGVSIGTDTQYF	TGTGCCACCCAGGCGGGAGTATCAATTGGCACAGATACGCAGTATTTT
.	TRBV7-2	TRBJ2-5	.	CASRQGGGDETQYF	TGTGCCAGCAGACAGGGAGGGGGGGACGAGACCCAGTACTTC
.	TRBV27	TRBJ2-5	.	CASMGALQETQYF	TGTGCCAGCATGGGGGCCCTACAAGAGACCCAGTACTTC
.	TRBV2	TRBJ1-1	.	CASYQDLNTEAFF	TGTGCCAGCTACCAGGATCTGAACACTGAAGCTTTCTTT
TRBD2	TRBV9	TRBJ2-7	.	CASSALTSGDEQYF	TGTGCCAGCAGCGCCTTGACTAGCGGGGACGAGCAGTACTTC
TRBD2	TRBV6-1	TRBJ2-1	.	CASRLAGGPYEQFF	TGTGCCAGCAGACTAGCGGGAGGGCCCTATGAGCAGTTCTTC
TRBD2	TRBV7-8	TRBJ2-1	.	CASSLALAGEGNEQFF	TGTGCCAGCAGCTTAGCCCTAGCGGGAGAAGGCAATGAGCAGTTCTTC
TRBD2	TRBV19	TRBJ2-7	few	CASSIGGSSYEQYF	TGTGCCAGTAGTATCGGCGGGAGTAGTTACGAGCAGTACTTC
.	TRBV18	TRBJ1-3	.	CASSPDVGSRNTIYF	TGTGCCAGCTCCCCCGACGTGGGGAGCCGAAACACCATATATTTT
.	TRBV4-3	TRBJ1-2	.	CASSQDRRIRGYTF	TGCGCCAGCAGCCAAGATCGGCGGATTAGGGGCTACACCTTC
TRBD1	TRBV25-1	TRBJ2-7	few	CASSDISGTGSHEQYF	TGTGCCAGCAGTGATATTTCGGGGACAGGGTCCCACGAGCAGTACTTC
.	TRBV15	TRBJ1-3	.	CATSRDQALLGNTIYF	TGTGCCACCAGCAGAGACCAGGCCCTTCTTGGAAACACCATATATTTT
.	TRBV10-3	TRBJ1-5	.	CATKLGGYGNQPQHF	TGTGCCACCAAACTTGGGGGGTATGGCAATCAGCCCCAGCATTTT
TRBD2	TRBV5-4	TRBJ2-1	.	CASSPGGREQFF	TGTGCCAGCAGCCCGGGGGGGAGGGAGCAGTTCTTC
.	TRBV5-1	TRBJ2-2	.	CASSFGDSHTGELFF	TGCGCCAGCAGCTTCGGGGACTCCCACACCGGGGAGCTGTTTTTT
.	TRBV11-2	TRBJ2-3	.	CASSPVRPLTDTQYF	TGTGCCAGCAGCCCAGTCAGGCCCCTCACAGATACGCAGTATTTT
.	TRBV5-8	TRBJ1-1	.	CASSLAPLIGVYEAFF	TGTGCCAGCAGCTTGGCGCCCTTGATCGGAGTTTATGAAGCTTTCTTT
TRBD2	TRBV15	TRBJ2-5	.	CATSSWGGETQYF	TGTGCCACCAGCAGTTGGGGGGGAGAGACCCAGTACTTC
TRBD1	TRBV6-5	TRBJ2-1	.	CASSLDRELYNEQFF	TGTGCCAGCAGTCTGGACAGGGAACTTTACAATGAGCAGTTCTTC
.	TRBV5-1	TRBJ2-7	.	CASALVAGGDEQYF	TGCGCCAGCGCCCTGGTTGCAGGCGGGGACGAGCAGTACTTC
.	TRBV2	TRBJ2-2	.	CASSAMAGNPPGELFF	TGTGCCAGCAGCGCTATGGCGGGAAACCCCCCCGGGGAGCTGTTTTTT